A single sample gave rise to the 28 T cell receptor beta chains below, sequenced in a study of cytomegalovirus exposure and HLA in healthy donors. In the PCR, 60 Vbeta and 13 Jbeta primers were used. Here immunoSEQ multiplex PCR was the method, and the copy in TCRdb shows in-frame clones only, minus some. The sample contains some 150,000 clones, roughly 85% of which appear only once. Specimen: PBMCs. All receptors derive from a woman aged 18-29 years in good health and CMV-seronegative.

The CDR3 region is CASRGQRLNSPLHF. The CDR3 DNA reads as TGTGCCAGCAGGGGACAGCGATTGAATTCACCCCTCCACTTT. The chain employs TRBV2 and TRBJ1-6; 7 bases match TRBD1. CDR1 is SNHLY, CDR2 FYNNEI, per germline. V was clipped by 6 bases and J by 7 bases; unmatched bases: 6. The CDR3 is 14 amino acids.

This clone has a handful of counts. V usage is TRBV4-1 and J usage is TRBJ1-1, with 7 nucleotides matching TRBD1. The ends lost 3 bases at V and 1 base at J; junction bases unmatched: 8. The CDR3 has 16 residues. Germline CDR1 MGHRA, CDR2 YSYEKL. The DNA of the CDR3 is TGCGCCAGCAGCCAGGATCCGGGACAGCGGAACACTGAAGCTTTCTTT. Residues: CASSQDPGQRNTEAFF.

The rearrangement uses TRBV27 and TRBJ2-1; 9 bases fit TRBD1. The ends lost 2 bases at V and 9 bases at J; junction bases unmatched: 5. CDR1 and CDR2 from the germline V gene are MNHEY and SMNVEV (reference sequence). This CDR3 has 14 residues. The CDR3 region has the DNA TGTGCCAGCAGTTTAGACAGGGGGTTCGGTGAGCAGTTCTTC. This codes for CASSLDRGFGEQFF.

The CDR3 sequence is CASSPARANYEQYF. The DNA for the CDR3 is TGTGCCAGCAGCCCCGCGCGGGCTAACTACGAGCAGTACTTC. The gene calls are TRBV7-2 and TRBJ2-7, with a weak D call TRBD2 (5 bases). V lost 5 bases to trimming and J lost 3 bases, with 14 bases between them. Germline CDR1 is SGHTA and CDR2 is FQGNSA. The CDR3 has 14 amino acids. Together with reference TRBV7-2 and TRBJ2-7, the CDR3 gives the full variable domain: GAGVSQSPSNKVTEKGKDVELRCDPISGHTALYWYRQSLGQGLEFLIYFQGNSAPDKSGLPSDRFSAERTGGSVSTLTIQRTQQEDSAVYLCASSPARANYEQYFGPGTRLTVT.

V and J are TRBV29-1 and TRBJ1-1, with D perhaps matching TRBD1 (6 bases). The CDR3 is made up of 15 amino acids. CDR1 and CDR2 from the germline V gene are SQVTM and ANQGSEA. Trimming cost V 2 bases and J 8 bases, with 21 bases left between them. CDR3 nucleotides: TGCAGCGTTGAAAGGTCCCTAACAGGGTCCGGAGAAGCTTTCTTT. Its protein product is CSVERSLTGSGEAFF.

The CDR3 DNA reads as TGCGCCAGCAGCTTGGGGGGGACAGGGATCTACGAGCAGTACTTC. Translated: CASSLGGTGIYEQYF. The chain is built from TRBV5-1 and TRBJ2-7; 9 nucleotides align to TRBD1. The CDR3 is 15 amino acids. Germline trimming cut 0 bases from V and 3 bases from J; bases unmatched to any gene: 4. In germline, CDR1 is SGHRS, CDR2 YFSETQ.

The rearrangement uses TRBV6-1 and TRBJ2-5; 8 bases are a match to TRBD1. The CDR3 extends over 11 amino acids. Germline-derived CDR1 and CDR2 are MNHNS and SASEGT. V gave up 4 bases and J gave up 9 bases; unmatched junction bases: 1. CDR3 nucleotides: TGTGCCAGCAGTGGGACAGGGTCCCAGTACTTC. As protein: CASSGTGSQYF.

The rearrangement joins TRBV5-1 to TRBJ1-5; possibly TRBD1 for D (6 bases). Germline lookup yields CDR1 SGHRS and CDR2 YFSETQ. The CDR3 is 15 amino acids. Trimming removed 0 bases from V and 7 bases from J, with 14 bases in between. Written as DNA, the CDR3 is TGCGCCAGCAGCTTGGAGGGGACAAAGAGCCAGCCCCAGCATTTT. This gives the protein CASSLEGTKSQPQHF.

The CDR3 nucleotides are TGCGCCAGCAGCTCATACCGGGACTGGCGCTACAATGAGCAGTTCTTC. Translated: CASSSYRDWRYNEQFF. V is TRBV5-1 and J is TRBJ2-1; the D gene is possibly TRBD2 (6 bases). Per germline, CDR1 SGHRS and CDR2 YFSETQ. V was shortened by 3 bases and J by 3 bases, with 16 bases between the two germline ends. The CDR3 runs 16 residues.

V gene TRBV7-8 combines with J gene TRBJ2-1, with TRBD2 matching 8 bases. CDR1 is SGHVS, CDR2 FQNEAQ, per germline. CDR3 length: 15 residues. V gave up 7 bases and J gave up 2 bases; unmatched junction bases: 7. CDR3 residues: CASTRGGGPYNEQFF. CDR3 DNA: TGTGCCAGCACCCGTGGCGGGGGGCCCTACAATGAGCAGTTCTTC.

This clone came up once. The V and J genes are TRBV28 and TRBJ1-5; 8 bases agree with TRBD1. Germline CDR1 and CDR2: MDHEN and SYDVKM. V was pared by 5 bases and J by 0 bases, with 15 bases of the junction left unmatched. This CDR3 has 19 amino acids. CDR3: CASSPTPLQGGFSNQPQHF. The CDR3 nucleotides read TGTGCCAGCAGTCCTACCCCTTTACAGGGGGGCTTTAGCAATCAGCCCCAGCATTTT.

The rearrangement joins TRBV30 to TRBJ1-2, with TRBD1 identical over 9 bases. The V gene's germline CDR1 is GTSNPN and CDR2 SVGIG (reference sequence). The CDR3 length is 14 residues. Trimming removed 5 bases from V and 0 bases from J; junction bases left unmatched: 4. The CDR3 reads CAWEGQGTNYGYTF. As DNA, the CDR3 is TGTGCCTGGGAAGGACAGGGGACTAACTATGGCTACACCTTC.

The chain carries TRBV7-6 and TRBJ2-7; D is ambiguous. Per the germline V gene, CDR1 is SGHVS and CDR2 is FNYEAQ. The ends were cut back, 8 bases at V and 2 bases at J, with 7 bases in the middle. The CDR3 runs to 11 residues. The CDR3 bases are TGTGCCAGCGCCGAGACCTACGAGCAGTACTTC. Translated, it gives CASAETYEQYF.

CDR3: CASRGGTSGQETQYF. The CDR3 DNA is TGCGCCAGCAGAGGAGGGACTAGCGGGCAAGAGACCCAGTACTTC. V gene TRBV5-1 combines with J gene TRBJ2-5; the match to TRBD2 covers 12 bases. Looked up from germline, CDR1 is SGHRS and CDR2 is YFSETQ. The J segment lost 2 bases and the V segment lost 5 bases, leaving 4 bases of the junction unmatched. The CDR3 runs 15 residues.

The chain is built from TRBV2 and TRBJ2-5, with D maybe TRBD2 (6 bases). V was clipped by 6 bases and J by 5 bases, with 10 bases between them. The CDR3 length is 12 residues. CDR1 is SNHLY, CDR2 FYNNEI, per germline. CDR3 DNA: TGTGCCAGCAGGGGGGGAGTCGAGACCCAGTACTTC. Translation: CASRGGVETQYF. The whole variable domain, filled in from reference TRBV2 and TRBJ2-5, reads EPEVTQTPSHQVTQMGQEVILRCVPISNHLYFYWYRQILGQKVEFLVSFYNNEISEKSEIFDDQFSVERPDGSNFTLKIRSTKLEDSAMYFCASRGGVETQYFGPGTRLLVL.

V and J are TRBV29-1 and TRBJ2-5; unclear D gene. The ends were cut back, 0 bases at V and 8 bases at J, with 13 bases in the middle. The CDR3 consists of 13 residues. CDR1 is SQVTM, CDR2 ANQGSEA, per germline. CDR3 in amino acids: CSVEEAHRGTQYF. In nucleotides, the CDR3 is TGCAGCGTTGAAGAGGCCCACCGAGGAACCCAGTACTTC.

V usage is TRBV7-2 and J usage is TRBJ2-1; possibly TRBD1 for D (6 bases). CDR1 and CDR2 from the germline V gene are SGHTA and FQGNSA. V was pared by 5 bases and J by 4 bases, with 15 bases between. This CDR3 comprises 15 residues. The CDR3 loop reads CASSPQGPLYNEQFF. The CDR3 bases are TGTGCCAGCAGCCCCCAGGGGCCCTTATACAATGAGCAGTTCTTC.

This sequence joins TRBV30 and TRBJ1-1; D ambiguous. The CDR3 runs to 12 residues. V dropped 5 bases and J dropped 2 bases, with 9 bases sitting between them. From germline, CDR1 is GTSNPN and CDR2 SVGIG (reference sequence). CDR3 region: CAWGRFNTEAFF. CDR3 nucleotide sequence: TGTGCCTGGGGGAGATTCAACACTGAAGCTTTCTTT.

The CDR3 nucleotides are TGTGCCTGGGGGACAGGGGGTTATTCACCCCTCCACTTT. Protein product: CAWGTGGYSPLHF. The chain joins TRBV30 to TRBJ1-6; 11 positions agree with TRBD1. The CDR3 is 13 residues long. The germline CDR1 and CDR2 sequences are GTSNPN and SVGIG (reference sequence). Germline trimming cut 5 bases from V and 8 bases from J; bases unmatched to any gene: 2.

This clone occurred once. The chain combines TRBV5-1 with TRBJ2-3, with TRBD2 as a possible D gene (6 bases). Trimming removed 2 bases from V and 0 bases from J, with 13 bases in between. The CDR3 has 16 amino acids. Germline V gene sequence: CDR1 SGHRS, CDR2 YFSETQ. The CDR3 nucleotides are TGCGCCAGCAGCTTTACGGGGGACCCTAGCACAGATACGCAGTATTTT. This translates into CASSFTGDPSTDTQYF.

The rearrangement uses TRBV19 and TRBJ2-1, with TRBD2 matching over 12 bases. Trimming at V came to 4 bases and at J to 4 bases, leaving 2 bases not matched to a gene. The CDR3 length is 15 residues. CDR1 is LNHDA, CDR2 SQIVND, per germline (reference sequence). The CDR3 loop is CASSTLAGGYNEQFF. CDR3 DNA sequence: TGTGCCAGTAGTACTCTAGCGGGAGGGTACAATGAGCAGTTCTTC.

The chain recombines TRBV4-2 with TRBJ1-1; TRBD1 is a possible D gene (6 bases). V was trimmed by 4 bases and J by 1 base, leaving 10 bases between them. The germline V gene encodes CDR1 LGHNA and CDR2 YNFKEQ. This CDR3 spans 14 amino acids. CDR3: CASSLGTTNTEAFF. The CDR3 nucleotides read TGTGCCAGCAGCCTTGGGACAACGAACACTGAAGCTTTCTTT.

The chain joins TRBV28 to TRBJ2-2; TRBD2 matches 12 bases. Trimming took 4 bases from V and 6 from J; bases not matched to a gene: 6. The CDR3 loop spans 16 amino acids. Per the germline V gene, CDR1 is MDHEN and CDR2 is SYDVKM. CDR3 residues: CASSWAGLAGSGELFF. The CDR3 nucleotides are TGTGCCAGCAGTTGGGCCGGACTAGCGGGGTCCGGGGAGCTGTTTTTT.

The chain's CDR3 is CASSLELPQFF. The CDR3 nucleotides are TGTGCCAGCAGCTTGGAGCTGCCCCAGTTCTTC. The chain recombines TRBV7-2 with TRBJ2-1; D remains ambiguous. Trimming left V 3 bases short and J 13 bases short, with 10 bases between. Per the germline V gene, CDR1 is SGHTA and CDR2 is FQGNSA. The CDR3 extends over 11 amino acids.

The chain is built from TRBV18 and TRBJ2-7; 9 bases match TRBD1. The CDR3 runs to 15 residues. CDR1 is KGHSH and CDR2 is LQKENI in the germline V gene. Trimming took 6 bases from V and 3 from J; bases not matched to a gene: 9. CDR3 bases: TGTGCCAGCTCCCGAAGCCGGACAGGGGACTACGAGCAGTACTTC. It is translated as CASSRSRTGDYEQYF. The variable domain in full, completed from reference TRBV18 and TRBJ2-7, reads NAGVMQNPRHLVRRRGQEARLRCSPMKGHSHVYWYRQLPEEGLKFMVYLQKENIIDESGMPKERFSAEFPKEGPSILRIQQVVRGDSAAYFCASSRSRTGDYEQYFGPGTRLTVT.

The chain carries TRBV25-1 and TRBJ1-5, with D hard to call. In germline, CDR1 is MGHDK, CDR2 SYGVNS. The CDR3 runs 12 residues. The V end lost 6 bases, the J end lost 2 bases, and 5 bases lay between the germline ends. The CDR3 loop reads CASRLRNQPQHF. The CDR3 nucleotides are TGTGCCAGCAGGCTACGCAATCAGCCCCAGCATTTT.

The chain joins TRBV9 to TRBJ2-5, with D possibly TRBD1 on 7 matching bases. This CDR3 spans 16 amino acids. Per germline, CDR1 SGDLS and CDR2 YYNGEE. V lost 4 bases, J lost 3 bases, and 19 bases lay in between. CDR3 loop: CASSPRDSCLEETQYF. DNA of the CDR3: TGTGCCAGCAGCCCGCGGGACAGCTGCCTTGAAGAGACCCAGTACTTC.

The chain has TRBV19 and TRBJ2-5; no definite D call. Trimming took off 1 base at V and 2 bases at J, with 8 bases between the two ends. Germline assignment: CDR1 LNHDA and CDR2 SQIVND (reference sequence). This CDR3 region has 14 residues. The CDR3 DNA is TGTGCCAGTAGTATAGTAGACGGGCAAGAGACCCAGTACTTC. It yields the protein CASSIVDGQETQYF.